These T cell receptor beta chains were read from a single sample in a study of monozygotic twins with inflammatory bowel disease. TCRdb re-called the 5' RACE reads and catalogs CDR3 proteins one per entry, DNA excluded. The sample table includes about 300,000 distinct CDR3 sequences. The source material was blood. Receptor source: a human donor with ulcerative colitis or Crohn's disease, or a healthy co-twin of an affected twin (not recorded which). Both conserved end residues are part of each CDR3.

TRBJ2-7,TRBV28,CASRNESPYEQYF
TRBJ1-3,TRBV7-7,CASSWALSGNTIYF
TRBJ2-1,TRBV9,CASSVAIRVNEQFF
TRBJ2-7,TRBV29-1,CSVGPGLYEQYF
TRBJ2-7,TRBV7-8,CASRLTPGGRALEQYF
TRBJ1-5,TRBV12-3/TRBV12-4,CASSFGSDSNQPQHF
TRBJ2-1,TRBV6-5,CASSLRGSSYNEQFF
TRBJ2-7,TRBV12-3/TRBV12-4,CASSYRHEQYF
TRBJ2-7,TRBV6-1,CASKPFGQASYEQYF
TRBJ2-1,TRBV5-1,CASSSDGTGDNEQFF
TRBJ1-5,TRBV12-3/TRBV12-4,CASSQSLLSNQPQHF
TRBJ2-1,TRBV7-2,CASSRLYNEQFF
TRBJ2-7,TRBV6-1,CASSDGTGNYEQYF
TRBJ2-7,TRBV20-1,CSAASLSDSYEQYF
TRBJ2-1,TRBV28,CASLRVPGGVNEQFF